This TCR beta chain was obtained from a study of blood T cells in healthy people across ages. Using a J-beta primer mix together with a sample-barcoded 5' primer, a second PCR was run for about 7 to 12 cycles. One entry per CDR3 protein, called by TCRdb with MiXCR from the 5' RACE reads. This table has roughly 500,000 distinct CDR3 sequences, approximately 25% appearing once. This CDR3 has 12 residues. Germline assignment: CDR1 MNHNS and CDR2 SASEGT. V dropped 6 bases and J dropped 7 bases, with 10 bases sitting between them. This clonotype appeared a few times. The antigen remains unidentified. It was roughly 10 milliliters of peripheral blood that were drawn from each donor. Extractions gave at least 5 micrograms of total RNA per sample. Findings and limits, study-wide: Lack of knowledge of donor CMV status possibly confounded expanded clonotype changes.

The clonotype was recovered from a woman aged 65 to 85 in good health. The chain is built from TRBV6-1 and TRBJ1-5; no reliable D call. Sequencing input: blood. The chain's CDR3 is CASRDSGQPQHF. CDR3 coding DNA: TGTGCCAGCAGAGATAGCGGACAGCCCCAGCATTTT.